These 8 T cell receptor beta chains originate from one sample sequenced in a study of blood T cell repertoires in COVID-19 (dated by TCRdb to 2018 to 2021). Library prep was done by the immunoSEQ multiplex PCR assay. TCRdb holds this immuneACCESS table with in-frame rearrangements only. Some clones are missing; in checked studies, unresolved V genes explain under half, and the rest has no known cause. The sample profile shows about 310,000 clones; roughly 84% of them were found once. 1% of the sample goes to the ten largest clones. Sequences were obtained from peripheral blood. The receptors were gathered from a man aged 45-65 years with active or convalescent COVID-19.

This sequence joins TRBV5-8 and TRBJ1-1; the D gene is possibly TRBD1 (5 bases). Trimming stripped 1 base from V and 4 bases from J, with 11 bases between. Germline V gene sequence: CDR1 SGHTS, CDR2 YDEGEE. CDR3 length equals 14 residues. CDR3 in DNA: TGTGCCAGCAGCTTGCAGGGTGGGATCACTGAAGCTTTCTTT. Translated, it gives CASSLQGGITEAFF.

This chain connects TRBV7-8 to TRBJ2-1, with 12 bases fitting TRBD2. V dropped 8 bases and J dropped 4; count of bases not matched to a gene: 6. This CDR3 comprises 15 residues. CDR1 is SGHVS, CDR2 FQNEAQ, per germline. The chain's CDR3 is CASVNLAGGYNEQFF. CDR3 DNA: TGTGCCAGCGTTAATCTAGCGGGAGGGTACAATGAGCAGTTCTTC.

The CDR3, as DNA: TGTGCCAGCAGTTTCGGGGGGATCGACACCGGGGAGCTGTTTTTT. This sequence encodes CASSFGGIDTGELFF. The chain recombines TRBV28 with TRBJ2-2; 7 positions agree with TRBD2. The V segment lost 3 bases and the J segment 3 bases; nucleotides outside the gene matches: 4. Germline V gives CDR1 MDHEN, CDR2 SYDVKM. The CDR3 has 15 amino acids.

The CDR3 loop reads CASRNRVSSDTGELFF. CDR3 coding DNA: TGTGCCAGTAGAAACAGGGTGTCCTCCGACACCGGGGAGCTGTTTTTT. The rearrangement uses TRBV19 and TRBJ2-2; TRBD1 might be the D (6 bases). Germline V lookup: CDR1 LNHDA, CDR2 SQIVND (reference sequence). The V and J ends lost 6 bases and 3 bases respectively, with 17 bases between them. The CDR3 runs to 16 residues.

At least ten counts were recorded for this clone. This chain uses TRBV3-1 (or the pseudogene TRBV3-2) with TRBJ2-2, with 10 bases fitting TRBD2. The V gene end was trimmed by 4 bases and the J gene end by 5 bases; junction bases not matched to a gene: 7. CDR1 is LGHDT, CDR2 YNNKEL, per germline (reference sequence). The CDR3 consists of 16 residues. The CDR3 DNA reads as TGTGCCAGCAGCCTATCCTCTAGCGGGGGAACCGGGGAGCTGTTTTTT. Translating it yields CASSLSSSGGTGELFF.

This clone was seen a few times. The J gene is TRBJ1-2, the V gene TRBV19; maybe TRBD1 (5 bases). The CDR3 sequence is 16 residues long. V lost 3 bases, J lost 0 bases, and 14 bases lay in between. Germline assignment: CDR1 LNHDA and CDR2 SQIVND (reference sequence). CDR3 nucleotide sequence: TGTGCCAGTAGTATGTCTGGGGCGCGTACTAACTATGGCTACACCTTC. Its protein is CASSMSGARTNYGYTF.

The chain uses TRBV10-1 and TRBJ2-1; the D gene is possibly TRBD2 (7 bases). With 0 bases removed from V and 2 bases from J, the gap between germline ends came to 11 bases. This CDR3 comprises 16 residues. Germline V gene lookup returns CDR1 WNHNN and CDR2 SYGVQD (reference sequence). CDR3 loop: CASSESRGATYNEQFF. DNA of the CDR3: TGCGCCAGCAGTGAGTCCCGGGGGGCGACCTACAATGAGCAGTTCTTC.

This sequence joins TRBV24-1 and TRBJ1-2; 9 bases are shared with TRBD1. This CDR3 spans 14 amino acids. CDR1 and CDR2 from the germline V gene are KGHDR and SFDVKD. The V gene end was trimmed by 4 bases and the J gene end by 4 bases; junction bases not matched to a gene: 3. The CDR3 bases are TGTGCCACCAGTGACCCGACAGGGGGCTATGGCTACACCTTC. Residues: CATSDPTGGYGYTF.